Sequencing of this TCR beta chain was carried out in a study of T-cell memory formation after mild COVID-19. One entry per CDR3 protein, called by TCRdb with MiXCR from the 5' RACE reads. The sample yields approximately 580,000 distinct CDR3 sequences, around 21% seen once. CDR3 length: 12 amino acids. V lost 8 bases and J lost 7, with 12 bases in between. The germline CDR1 and CDR2 sequences are MNHEY and SVGAGI. About this clonotype: Here the CDR3 omits its conserved ending phenylalanine or tryptophan, so a read error is the likely source.

The TCR comes from an adult woman who had mild COVID-19 (a few samples of this study predate the infection). Cell type and time point are not known. Input material: PBMCs or a T cell subset sorted from them (not recorded which). The rearrangement joins TRBV6-5 to TRBJ2-1; tentatively, D is TRBD1 (6 bases). The CDR3 reads CASRDIGNEQFL. CDR3 nucleotide sequence: TGTGCCAGCCGGGACATCGGGAATGAGCAGTTCTTA.